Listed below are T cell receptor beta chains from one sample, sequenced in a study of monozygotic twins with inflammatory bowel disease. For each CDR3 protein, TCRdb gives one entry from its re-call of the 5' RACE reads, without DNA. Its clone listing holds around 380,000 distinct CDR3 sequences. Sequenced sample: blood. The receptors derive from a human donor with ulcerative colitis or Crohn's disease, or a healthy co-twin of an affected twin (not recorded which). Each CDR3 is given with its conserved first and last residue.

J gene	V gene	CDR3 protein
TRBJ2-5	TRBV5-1	CASSLEVYQETQYF
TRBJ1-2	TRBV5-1	CASSLATGRMSGYTF
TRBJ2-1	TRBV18	CASSPNSNYNEQFF
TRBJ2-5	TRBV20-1	CSAIGLAVIQETQYF
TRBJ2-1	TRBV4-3	CASSQERGLGNEQFF
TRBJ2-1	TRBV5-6	CASSLGTFYNEQFF
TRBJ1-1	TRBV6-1	CASSEVGLGWTEAFF
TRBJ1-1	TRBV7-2	CASSLEGTATEAFF
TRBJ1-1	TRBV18	CASSRSSGALTEAFF
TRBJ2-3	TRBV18	CASSGWAGEDYNTQYF
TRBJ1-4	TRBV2	CASRGPTRGEKLFF
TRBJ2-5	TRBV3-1	CASSQFGSGSRPETQYF
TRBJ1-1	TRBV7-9	CASSHGTWARNTEAFF
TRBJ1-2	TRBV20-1	CSARFRDYGYTF
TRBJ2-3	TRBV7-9	CASSRGPIESTDTQYF
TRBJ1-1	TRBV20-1	CSARVAGTEAFF
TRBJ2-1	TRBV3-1	CASTAGTQVLEQFF
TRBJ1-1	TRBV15	CATSSYTSTGGGSEAFF
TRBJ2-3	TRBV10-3	CAISETSGGGTDTQYF
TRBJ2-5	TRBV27	CASSGRGTYQETQYF
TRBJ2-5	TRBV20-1	CSASSAGGRGETQYF
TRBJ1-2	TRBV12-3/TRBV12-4	CASSLGHANYGYTF
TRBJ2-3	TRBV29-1	CSVENPREGLDTQYF
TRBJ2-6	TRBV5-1	CASSFGTANSGANVLTF
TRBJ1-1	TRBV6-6	CASSYSAGGTEAFF
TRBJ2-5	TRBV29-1	CSVQARFQETQYF
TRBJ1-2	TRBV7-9	CASSNTDLGLDYGYTF
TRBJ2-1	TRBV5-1	CASSLEGTSIGNEQFF
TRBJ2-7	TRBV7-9	CASSSHRDGKRSYEQYF